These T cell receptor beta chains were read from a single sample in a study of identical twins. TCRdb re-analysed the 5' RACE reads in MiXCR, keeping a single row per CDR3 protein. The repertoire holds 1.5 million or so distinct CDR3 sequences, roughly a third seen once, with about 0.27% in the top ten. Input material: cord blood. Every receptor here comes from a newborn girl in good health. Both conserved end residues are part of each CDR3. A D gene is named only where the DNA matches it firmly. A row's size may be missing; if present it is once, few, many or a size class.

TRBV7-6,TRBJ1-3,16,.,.,TGTGCCAGCAGCCCCCGATTAGGAGGCTCTGGAAACACCATATATTTT,CASSPRLGGSGNTIYF
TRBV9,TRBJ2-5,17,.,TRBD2,TGTGCCAGCAGCGAAACGGGACTAGCGGGAATGGGAGAGACCCAGTACTTC,CASSETGLAGMGETQYF
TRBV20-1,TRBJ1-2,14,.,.,TGCAGTGCCAGACCCACAGCTATTAACTATGGCTACACCTTC,CSARPTAINYGYTF
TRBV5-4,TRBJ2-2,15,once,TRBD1,TGTGCCAGCAGCTTGGCGGACAGGGATAACGGGGAGCTGTTTTTT,CASSLADRDNGELFF
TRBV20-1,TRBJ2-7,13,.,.,TGCAGTGTCGCCCATACAAGCTCCTACGAGCAGTACTTC,CSVAHTSSYEQYF
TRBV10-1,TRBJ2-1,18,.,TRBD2,TGCGCCAGCAGTGCCCTAGGGACTAGCGGGAAGTCCTACAATGAGCAGTTCTTC,CASSALGTSGKSYNEQFF
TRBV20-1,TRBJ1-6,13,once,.,TGCAGTGCTCGCGAGATAATGGGTTCACCCCTCCACTTT,CSAREIMGSPLHF
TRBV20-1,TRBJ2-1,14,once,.,TGCAGTGCTAGAGACCACCGTAGCTCCTACGAGCAGTTCTTC,CSARDHRSSYEQFF
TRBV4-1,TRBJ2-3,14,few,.,TGCGCCAGCAGCCAGGAGGGTTCCTCAGATACGCAGTATTTT,CASSQEGSSDTQYF
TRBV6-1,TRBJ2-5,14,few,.,TGTGCCAGCAGTGACCACAGGCCTCAAGAGACCCAGTACTTC,CASSDHRPQETQYF
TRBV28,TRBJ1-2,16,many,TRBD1,TGTGCCAGCAGCCCGACCGGGACAGGGGCTAACTATGGCTACACCTTC,CASSPTGTGANYGYTF
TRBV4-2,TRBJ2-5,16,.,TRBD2,TGTGCCAGCTGCCGAACTAGCGGGGGGTCACAAGAGACCCAGTACTTC,CASCRTSGGSQETQYF
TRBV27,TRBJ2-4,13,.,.,TGTGCCAGCGGGGGGCACGCCAAAAACATTCAGTACTTC,CASGGHAKNIQYF
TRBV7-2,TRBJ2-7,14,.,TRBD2,TGTGCCAGCAGCTTAGTAGCGGGTCCCAATGAGCAGTACTTC,CASSLVAGPNEQYF
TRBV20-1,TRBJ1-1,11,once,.,TGCAGTGCTTCCTTGGAGTTTGAAGCTTTCTTT,CSASLEFEAFF
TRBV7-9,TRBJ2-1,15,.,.,TGTGCCAGCAAGGGACCCGCAACACAGTTCAATGAGCAGTTCTTC,CASKGPATQFNEQFF
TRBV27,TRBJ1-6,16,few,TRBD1,TGTGCCAGCAGTTTCCCCTCGACAGGGGTGGGGTCACCCCTCCACTTT,CASSFPSTGVGSPLHF
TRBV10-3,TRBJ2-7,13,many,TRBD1,TGTGCCATCAGTCCGACAGGGATCCACGAGCAGTACTTC,CAISPTGIHEQYF
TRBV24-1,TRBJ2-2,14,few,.,TGTGCCACCAGTGCCCCGACAGGCCCCGGGGAGCTGTTTTTT,CATSAPTGPGELFF
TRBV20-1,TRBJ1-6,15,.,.,TGCAGTGCTTTACCGGGACGGCAAGGGGTTTCACCCCTCCACTTT,CSALPGRQGVSPLHF
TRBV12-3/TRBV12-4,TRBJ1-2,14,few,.,TGTGCCAGCAGTTTAGCATCCAGGATCTATGGCTACACCTTC,CASSLASRIYGYTF
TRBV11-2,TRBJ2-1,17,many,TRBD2,TGTGCCAGCAGCTTATTTATATTATGGGACTACTACAATGAGCAGTTCTTC,CASSLFILWDYYNEQFF
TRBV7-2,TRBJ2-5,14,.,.,TGTGCCAGCAGTCCCAGCCGGGGTTACAATGAGCAGTACTTC,CASSPSRGYNEQYF
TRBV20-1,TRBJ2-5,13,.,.,TGCAGTGCTATCAGGGGGCGGGAGGAGACCCAGTACTTC,CSAIRGREETQYF
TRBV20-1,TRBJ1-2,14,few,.,TGCAGTGCTAGTCGGGGGCGGCTTAACTATGGCTACACCTTC,CSASRGRLNYGYTF
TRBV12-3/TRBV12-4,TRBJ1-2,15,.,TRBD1,TGTGCCAGCAGTTTACAGGGGGCCAACTACTATGGCTACACCTTC,CASSLQGANYYGYTF
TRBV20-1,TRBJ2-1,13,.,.,TGCAGTGCTACCGGGCCGAAAGCCAATGAGCAGTTCTTC,CSATGPKANEQFF
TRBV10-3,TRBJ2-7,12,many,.,TGTGCCATCAACCACAGCTCCTACGAGCAGTACTTC,CAINHSSYEQYF
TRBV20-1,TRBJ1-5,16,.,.,TGCAGTGCTAGAGACTTAGGAGGACAGACCTATCAGCCCCAGCATTTT,CSARDLGGQTYQPQHF
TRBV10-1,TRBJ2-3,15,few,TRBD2,TGCGCCAGGGGACTAGCGGGGGCTAAAACGGATACGCAGTATTTT,CARGLAGAKTDTQYF
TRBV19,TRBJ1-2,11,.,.,TGTGCCAGTAAACGGCACTATGGCTACACCTTC,CASKRHYGYTF
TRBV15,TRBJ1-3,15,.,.,TGTGCCACCAGCAGTCCCTCGCGGGCTGGAAACACCATATATTTT,CATSSPSRAGNTIYF
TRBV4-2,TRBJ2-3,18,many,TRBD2,TGTGCCAGCAGCCAAGATACGGTACAGCGGGGGCTCACAGATACGCAGTATTTT,CASSQDTVQRGLTDTQYF
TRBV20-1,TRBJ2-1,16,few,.,TGCAGTGCTAGTCCCCCTGACGAGGGAGTCTACAATGAGCAGTTCTTC,CSASPPDEGVYNEQFF
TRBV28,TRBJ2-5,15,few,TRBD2,TGTGCCAGCAGTTTATCTAGCGGGAGAAGGGAGACCCAGTACTTC,CASSLSSGRRETQYF
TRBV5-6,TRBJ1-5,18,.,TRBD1,TGTGCCAGCAGCTTGTTTAATCGGGACAGGTGGGGCAATCAGCCCCAGCATTTT,CASSLFNRDRWGNQPQHF
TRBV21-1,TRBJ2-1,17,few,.,TGTGCCAGCCCTATTTGGACTAGCGGGATTTCCTACAATGAGCAGTTCTTC,CASPIWTSGISYNEQFF
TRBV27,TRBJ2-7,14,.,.,TGTGCCAGCAGTTTAAGCAGGGGTGGCGACGAGCAGTACTTC,CASSLSRGGDEQYF
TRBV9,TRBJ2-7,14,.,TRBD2,TGTGCCAGCAGCGTAGGGGGGGGGATGTACGAGCAGTACTTC,CASSVGGGMYEQYF
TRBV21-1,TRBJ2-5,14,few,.,TGTGCCAGCAGCATAGCGGCTACCCAAGAGACCCAGTACTTC,CASSIAATQETQYF
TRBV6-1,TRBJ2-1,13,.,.,TGTGCCAGCAGTAGCTCTAGTGTGGATGAGCAGTTCTTC,CASSSSSVDEQFF
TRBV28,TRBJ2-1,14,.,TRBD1,TGTGCCAGCAGTTTAGGGACAGGGAGTTATGAGCAGTTCTTC,CASSLGTGSYEQFF
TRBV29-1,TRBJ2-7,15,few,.,TGCAGCGTTGAAGTTGGGAGGGGGGGCTCCTACGAGCAGTACTTC,CSVEVGRGGSYEQYF
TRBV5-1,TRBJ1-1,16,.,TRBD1,TGCGCCAGCAGCGGAGGGACAGCCCTTTTGGACACTGAAGCTTTCTTT,CASSGGTALLDTEAFF
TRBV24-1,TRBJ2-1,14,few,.,TGTGCCACCAGTGAAGAGGGCTCCTACAATGAGCAGTTCTTC,CATSEEGSYNEQFF
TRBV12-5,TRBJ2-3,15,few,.,TGTGCTAGTGGTTCCCTCAGGGGAATTGTAGATACGCAGTATTTT,CASGSLRGIVDTQYF
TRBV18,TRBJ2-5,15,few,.,TGTGCCAGCTCACCACTGCCGGACGTCCAACAGACCCAGTACTTC,CASSPLPDVQQTQYF
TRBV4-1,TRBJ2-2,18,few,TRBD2,TGCGCCAGCAGCCACCCGGGACTAGCGGACCCGAACACCGGGGAGCTGTTTTTT,CASSHPGLADPNTGELFF
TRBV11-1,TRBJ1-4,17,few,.,TGTGCCAGCAGCCTTCTCTGGAGACCTGCAACTAATGAAAAACTGTTTTTT,CASSLLWRPATNEKLFF
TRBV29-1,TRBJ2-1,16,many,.,TGCAGCGTTGAAGTTCCGACTCCCTACTCCTACAATGAGCAGTTCTTC,CSVEVPTPYSYNEQFF
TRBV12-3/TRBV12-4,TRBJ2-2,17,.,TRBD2,TGTGCCAGCAGTTTCGTCCTAGCGGGGGCGAACACCGGGGAGCTGTTTTTT,CASSFVLAGANTGELFF
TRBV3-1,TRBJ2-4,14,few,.,TGTGCCAGCAGCCCTACCAGGGCCGGAGACATTCAGTACTTC,CASSPTRAGDIQYF
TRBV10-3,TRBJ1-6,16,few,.,TGTGCCATCAGTGAGTCAGAGGGGCAACCAAATTCACCCCTCCACTTT,CAISESEGQPNSPLHF